These 16 T cell receptor beta chains share one sample of origin, sequenced in a study of tissue T cells after allogeneic stem cell transplantation. Produced via immunoSEQ multiplex PCR; TCRdb's table is partial and in-frame only. The sample holds some 7,900 clones; 78% are singletons and the top ten take roughly 15%. This specimen consisted of skin, obtained at autopsy. These TCRs come from an older male patient with steroid-refractory graft-versus-host disease after an allogeneic stem cell transplant. Some T cells may be graft donor cells.

The V gene is TRBV19, the J gene TRBJ1-1; 7 bases are shared with TRBD1. Germline V gives CDR1 LNHDA, CDR2 SQIVND (reference sequence). The CDR3 spans 15 residues. The V gene end was trimmed by 3 bases and the J gene end by 2 bases; junction bases not matched to a gene: 6. The CDR3 DNA reads as TGTGCCAGTAGTATTCTTAACAGGGGTAACACTGAAGCTTTCTTT. It specifies CASSILNRGNTEAFF.

This rearrangement joins TRBV7-8 to TRBJ1-6, with a possible D match to TRBD1 (5 bases). The CDR3 is 17 residues long. V lost 1 base to trimming and J lost 4 bases, with 14 bases between them. Per germline, CDR1 SGHVS and CDR2 FQNEAQ. For the CDR3, the DNA is TGTGCCAGCAGCTTAGTGGTTCAGGGTCGTTATAATTCACCCCTCCACTTT. This sequence encodes CASSLVVQGRYNSPLHF.

The chain joins TRBV6-2 or TRBV6-3 to TRBJ2-7; the match to TRBD2 covers 9 bases. This CDR3 has 14 residues. In germline, CDR1 is MNHEY, CDR2 SVGEGT. The ends lost 5 bases at V and 1 base at J; junction bases unmatched: 3. CDR3 sequence reads: CASSDSGGSYEQYF. The CDR3 DNA is TGTGCCAGCAGTGATAGCGGGGGATCCTACGAGCAGTACTTC.

The gene calls are TRBV12-3 or TRBV12-4 and TRBJ1-1, with D unclear. V dropped 8 bases and J dropped 0 bases, with 4 bases sitting between them. The length of the CDR3 is 11 residues. CDR3 region: CASGLNTEAFF. The CDR3 DNA is TGTGCCAGCGGCTTGAACACTGAAGCTTTCTTT.

The chain couples TRBV5-8 to TRBJ2-7; D possibly corresponds to TRBD1 (6 bases). CDR1 is SGHTS, CDR2 YDEGEE, per germline. Trimming shortened V by 2 bases and J by 2 bases, and 11 bases separated the two germline ends. CDR3 length: 14 residues. CDR3 region: CASSLHRATYEQYF. The CDR3 region has the DNA TGTGCCAGCAGCTTACACAGGGCAACCTACGAGCAGTACTTC.

The V gene is TRBV7-8, the J gene TRBJ2-1; maybe TRBD1 (5 bases). Trimming cost V 1 base and J 1 base, with 11 bases left between them. Germline V gene data show CDR1 as SGHVS and CDR2 as FQNEAQ. The CDR3 loop spans 16 amino acids. CDR3 protein: CASSLVARASYNEQFF. The CDR3 region has the DNA TGTGCCAGCAGCTTAGTAGCCAGGGCTTCCTACAATGAGCAGTTCTTC.

This clone was seen only once. The gene calls are TRBV12-3 or TRBV12-4 and TRBJ1-1; no clear D gene. V gave up 3 bases and J gave up 2 bases, with 7 bases separating them. The CDR3 contains 13 residues. DNA of the CDR3: TGTGCCAGCAGTTTTTTGGAAAACACTGAAGCTTTCTTT. Translating gives CASSFLENTEAFF.

V usage is TRBV30 and J usage is TRBJ1-3; D remains unclear. Germline assignment: CDR1 GTSNPN and CDR2 SVGIG (reference sequence). The CDR3 length is 17 residues. The V and J ends lost 3 bases and 0 bases respectively, with 18 bases between them. CDR3: CAWRDIRLSVSGNTIYF. The CDR3 coding sequence is TGTGCCTGGAGGGATATACGGCTGAGCGTCTCTGGAAACACCATATATTTT.

The V and J genes are TRBV19 and TRBJ1-1; D ambiguous. CDR3 length: 14 amino acids. Germline V gene lookup returns CDR1 LNHDA and CDR2 SQIVND (reference sequence). Trimming cost V 7 bases and J 3 bases, with 15 bases left between them. This chain's CDR3 is CASTKFFGDTEAFF. DNA of the CDR3: TGTGCCAGTACTAAATTCTTCGGGGACACTGAAGCTTTCTTT.

V and J are TRBV2 and TRBJ2-5; D remains ambiguous. Germline assignment: CDR1 SNHLY and CDR2 FYNNEI. The CDR3 spans 13 residues. Trimming stripped 6 bases from V and 2 bases from J, with 10 bases between. In nucleotides, the CDR3 is TGTGCCAGCAGGTCGGCCTTTCAAGAGACCCAGTACTTC. It translates to CASRSAFQETQYF.

Written as DNA, the CDR3 is TGTGCCAGCAGCTTAGTGCCCGGACGGAATCAGCCCCAGCATTTT. Translation gives CASSLVPGRNQPQHF. The rearrangement joins TRBV7-6 to TRBJ1-5; the D is unclear. The CDR3 is made up of 15 amino acids. Trimming cost V 1 base and J 4 bases, with 11 bases left between them. The germline V gene encodes CDR1 SGHVS and CDR2 FNYEAQ.

This chain connects TRBV7-9 to TRBJ2-2, with D unresolved. V was shortened by 0 bases and J by 0 bases, with 2 bases between the two germline ends. The CDR3 length is 14 residues. CDR1 and CDR2 from the germline V gene are SEHNR and FQNEAQ (reference sequence). The CDR3 sequence: CASSLATNTGELFF. The CDR3 DNA follows: TGTGCCAGCAGCTTAGCAACGAACACCGGGGAGCTGTTTTTT.

The V and J genes are TRBV2 and TRBJ1-4; 7 positions match TRBD1. This CDR3 contains 15 residues. V shed 6 bases, J shed 6 bases, and the junction held 10 bases outside the gene matches. Germline assignment: CDR1 SNHLY and CDR2 FYNNEI. The CDR3 protein is CASRSVGGSYEKLFF. CDR3 bases: TGTGCCAGCAGGTCGGTAGGGGGCTCGTATGAAAAACTGTTTTTT.

The chain couples TRBV9 to TRBJ1-2, with TRBD1 matching 9 bases. With V trimmed by 1 base and J by 6 bases, 7 bases remained unmatched. The germline CDR1 and CDR2 sequences are SGDLS and YYNGEE. CDR3 length equals 15 residues. CDR3 sequence (DNA): TGTGCCAGCAGCGTATCCGGGACAGGGAGGGATGGCTACACCTTC. Translating it yields CASSVSGTGRDGYTF.

As DNA, the CDR3 is TGTGCCAGCAGCCAAGATTTGGTGGGACGCTCCTACAATGAGCAGTTCTTC. Its protein product is CASSQDLVGRSYNEQFF. The chain combines TRBV4-2 with TRBJ2-1, with D perhaps being TRBD1 or TRBD2 (5 bases each). In germline, CDR1 is LGHNA, CDR2 YNFKEQ. This CDR3 comprises 17 residues. V lost 0 bases to trimming and J lost 0 bases, with 12 bases between them.

J is TRBJ2-7 and V is TRBV7-7; D is perhaps TRBD1 (5 bases). The CDR3 covers 13 residues. Trimming removed 6 bases from V and 7 bases from J, with 16 bases in between. CDR1 and CDR2 (germline): SSHAT, FNYEAQ (reference sequence). In nucleotides, the CDR3 is TGTGCCAGCAGAGGATCAGGGTCGAGGGAGCAGTACTTC. Its protein is CASRGSGSREQYF.